Listed here is a single T cell receptor beta chain. Germline CDR1 reads LNHDA; CDR2 reads SQIVND (reference sequence). The CDR3 runs to 17 residues. V shed 4 bases and J 7 bases; nucleotides not matched to a gene: 13. The data derive from a study of blood T cell repertoires in COVID-19. About the study: The origin of the acute and convalescent COVID-19 samples was the United States, Italy and Spain.

Per the original methods: The assay estimated nucleated cells by amplifying reference gene primers. The table came from immunoSEQ multiplex PCR; TCRdb's copy has only in-frame clones and leaves some out. From that table come the V and J calls and clone size; the DNA was used to work out D and trimming. The table includes hundreds of thousands of clones, 87% detected once. This TCR was recovered from a man in his late teens or twenties with active or convalescent COVID-19. What was sequenced was peripheral blood. The chain combines TRBV19 with TRBJ1-6, with 7 bases identical to TRBD1. CDR3 protein: CASSTEGADRGNSPLHF. CDR3 DNA sequence: TGTGCCAGTAGTACAGAGGGGGCAGACCGCGGGAATTCACCCCTCCACTTT.